The present T cell receptor (beta chain) was sequenced within a study of vaccination and CD4 T cells after COVID-19. V lost 3 bases and J 8 bases, leaving 14 bases between the germline ends. In germline, CDR1 is SGHKS, CDR2 YYEKEE (reference sequence). This CDR3 region has 13 residues. Treatment denoted: roughly 11-day PBMC culture with coronavirus spike peptide pools or control peptides (ViraFEST assay). Per well, a few million PBMCs were cultured in the presence of about 9.2 IU/ml IL-2 and about 9.6 ug/ml peptide pools. Medium was half-exchanged with fresh IL-2 medium on days 3 and 7. As to this clonotype: No antigen is known for it.

The Oncomine TCR Beta short-read assay sequenced DNA from cultured CD4+ T cells. Each CDR3 protein is one row after TCRdb ran MiXCR on the PCR reads. Among some 16,000 distinct CDR3 sequences listed, roughly half were seen once. The chain employs TRBV5-5 and TRBJ1-1, with a tentative D call TRBD1 (5 bases). This TCR came from a human donor who had recovered from COVID-19. Sequencing used CD4+ T cells from blood, cultured in vitro. CDR3 sequence: CASSWGEGLEAFF. The CDR3 DNA reads TGTGCCAGCAGCTGGGGGGAGGGGCTGGAAGCTTTCTTT.